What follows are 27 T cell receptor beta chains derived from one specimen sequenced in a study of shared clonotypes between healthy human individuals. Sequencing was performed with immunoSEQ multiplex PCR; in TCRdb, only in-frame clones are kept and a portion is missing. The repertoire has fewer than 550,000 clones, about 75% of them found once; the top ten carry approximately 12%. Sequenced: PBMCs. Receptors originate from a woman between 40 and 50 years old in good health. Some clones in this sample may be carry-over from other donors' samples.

The DNA for the CDR3 is TGCGCCAGCACGCCGGGGGGCCCCTACGAGCAGTACTTC. Protein sequence: CASTPGGPYEQYF. The rearrangement links TRBV5-1 to TRBJ2-7; weak D call: TRBD2 (7 bases). The germline CDR1 and CDR2 sequences are SGHRS and YFSETQ. The CDR3 runs to 13 residues. V lost 6 bases and J lost 2, with 12 bases in between.

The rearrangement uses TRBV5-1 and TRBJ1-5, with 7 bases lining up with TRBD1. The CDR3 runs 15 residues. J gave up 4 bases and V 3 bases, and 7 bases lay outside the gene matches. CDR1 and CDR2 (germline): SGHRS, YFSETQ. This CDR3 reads CASSWTTGENQPQHF. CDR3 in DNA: TGCGCCAGCAGCTGGACTACAGGGGAAAATCAGCCCCAGCATTTT.

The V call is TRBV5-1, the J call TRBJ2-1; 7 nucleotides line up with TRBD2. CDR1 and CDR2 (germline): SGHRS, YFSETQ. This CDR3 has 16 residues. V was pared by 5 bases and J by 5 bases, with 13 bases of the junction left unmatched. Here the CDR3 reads CASRRQPSSGDNEQFF. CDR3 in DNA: TGCGCCAGCAGACGCCAACCATCTAGCGGCGACAATGAGCAGTTCTTC. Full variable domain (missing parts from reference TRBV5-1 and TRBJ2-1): KAGVTQTPRYLIKTRGQQVTLSCSPISGHRSVSWYQQTPGQGLQFLFEYFSETQRNKGNFPGRFSGRQFSNSRSEMNVSTLELGDSALYLCASRRQPSSGDNEQFFGPGTRLTVL.

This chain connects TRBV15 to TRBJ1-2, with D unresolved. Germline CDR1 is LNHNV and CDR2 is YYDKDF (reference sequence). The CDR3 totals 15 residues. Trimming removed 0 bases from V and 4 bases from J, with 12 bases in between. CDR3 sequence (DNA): TGTGCCACCAGCAGAGATCCCGGCGCGAGCTATGGCTACACCTTC. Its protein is CATSRDPGASYGYTF. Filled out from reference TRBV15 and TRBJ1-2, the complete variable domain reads DAMVIQNPRYQVTQFGKPVTLSCSQTLNHNVMYWYQQKSSQAPKLLFHYYDKDFNNEADTPDNFQSRRPNTSFCFLDIRSPGLGDTAMYLCATSRDPGASYGYTFGSGTRLTVV.

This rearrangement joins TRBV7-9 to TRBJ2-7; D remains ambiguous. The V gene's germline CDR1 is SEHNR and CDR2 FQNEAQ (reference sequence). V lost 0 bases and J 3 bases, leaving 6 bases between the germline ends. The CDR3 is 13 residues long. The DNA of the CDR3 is TGTGCCAGCAGCTTAGCTGGCAACTACGAGCAGTACTTC. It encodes CASSLAGNYEQYF.

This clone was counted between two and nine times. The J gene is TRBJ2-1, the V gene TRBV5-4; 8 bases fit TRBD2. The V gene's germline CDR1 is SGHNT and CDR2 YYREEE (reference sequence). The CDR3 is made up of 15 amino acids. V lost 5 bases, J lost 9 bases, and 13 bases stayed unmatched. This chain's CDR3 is CASRVSGMKDSEQFF. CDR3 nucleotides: TGTGCCAGCAGGGTTAGCGGGATGAAGGACAGTGAGCAGTTCTTC.

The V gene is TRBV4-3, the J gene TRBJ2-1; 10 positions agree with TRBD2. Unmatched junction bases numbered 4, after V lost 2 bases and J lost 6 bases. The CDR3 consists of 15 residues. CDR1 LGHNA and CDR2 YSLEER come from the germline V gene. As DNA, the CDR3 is TGCGCCAGCAGCCAACCTAGCGGGAGTGGCAATGAGCAGTTCTTC. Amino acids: CASSQPSGSGNEQFF.

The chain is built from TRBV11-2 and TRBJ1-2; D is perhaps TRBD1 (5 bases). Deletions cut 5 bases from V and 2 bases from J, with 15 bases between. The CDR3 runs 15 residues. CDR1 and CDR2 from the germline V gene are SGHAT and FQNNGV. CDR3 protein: CASSPGTGRNYGYTF. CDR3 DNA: TGTGCCAGCAGCCCCGGGACGGGACGCAACTATGGCTACACCTTC.

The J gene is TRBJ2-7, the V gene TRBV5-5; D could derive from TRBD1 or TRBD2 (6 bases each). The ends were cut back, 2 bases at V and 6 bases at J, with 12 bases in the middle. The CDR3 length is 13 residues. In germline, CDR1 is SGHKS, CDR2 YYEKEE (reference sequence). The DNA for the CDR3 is TGTGCCAGCAGCTTATACAGGGACTTCGAGCAGTACTTC. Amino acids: CASSLYRDFEQYF. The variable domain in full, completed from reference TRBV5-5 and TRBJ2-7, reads DAGVTQSPTHLIKTRGQQVTLRCSPISGHKSVSWYQQVLGQGPQFIFQYYEKEERGRGNFPDRFSARQFPNYSSELNVNALLLGDSALYLCASSLYRDFEQYFGPGTRLTVT.

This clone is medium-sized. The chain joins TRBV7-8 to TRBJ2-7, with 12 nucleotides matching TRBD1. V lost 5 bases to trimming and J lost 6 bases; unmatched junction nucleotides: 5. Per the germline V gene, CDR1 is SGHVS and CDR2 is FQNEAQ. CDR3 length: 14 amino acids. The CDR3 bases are TGTGCCAGCAGCCAGGGACAGGGGGCAGGCGAGCAGTACTTC. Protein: CASSQGQGAGEQYF.

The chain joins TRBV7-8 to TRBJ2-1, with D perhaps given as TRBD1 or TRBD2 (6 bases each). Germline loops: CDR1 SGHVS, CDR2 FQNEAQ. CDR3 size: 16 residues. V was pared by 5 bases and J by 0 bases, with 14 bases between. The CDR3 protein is CASSPRGTSSYNEQFF. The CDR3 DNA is TGTGCCAGCAGCCCCCGCGGGACAAGCTCCTACAATGAGCAGTTCTTC.

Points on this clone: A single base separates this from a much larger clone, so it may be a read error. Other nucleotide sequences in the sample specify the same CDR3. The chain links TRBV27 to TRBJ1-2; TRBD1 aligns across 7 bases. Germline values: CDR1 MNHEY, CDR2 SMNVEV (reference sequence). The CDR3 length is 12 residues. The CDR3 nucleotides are TGTGCCAGTCCGGGACAGAACTACGGCTACACCTTC. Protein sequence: CASPGQNYGYTF.

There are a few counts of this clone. This CDR3 reads CASSPGDPGGYEQYF. Here the CDR3 DNA reads TGTGCCAGCAGCCCCGGGGACCCTGGGGGTTACGAGCAGTACTTC. The chain is built from TRBV7-2 and TRBJ2-7, with D tentatively TRBD1 or TRBD2 (5 bases each). Germline V gene data show CDR1 as SGHTA and CDR2 as FQGNSA. There are 15 residues in the CDR3. V lost 5 bases and J 4 bases, leaving 18 bases between the germline ends.

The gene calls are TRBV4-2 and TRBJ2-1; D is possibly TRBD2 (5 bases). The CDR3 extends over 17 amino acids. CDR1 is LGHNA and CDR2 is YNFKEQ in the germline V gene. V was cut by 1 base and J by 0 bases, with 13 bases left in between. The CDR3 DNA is TGTGCCAGCAGCCAAGGTGCGGGCGCTAGCTCCTACAATGAGCAGTTCTTC. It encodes CASSQGAGASSYNEQFF.

For the CDR3, the DNA is TGTGCCAGCAGCCCATCGACAGTAGACTATGGCTACACCTTC. Protein: CASSPSTVDYGYTF. V gene TRBV5-5 combines with J gene TRBJ1-2; the D gene is possibly TRBD1 (5 bases). This CDR3 is built from 14 residues. Trimming took off 4 bases at V and 3 bases at J, with 13 bases between the two ends. From germline, CDR1 is SGHKS and CDR2 YYEKEE (reference sequence).

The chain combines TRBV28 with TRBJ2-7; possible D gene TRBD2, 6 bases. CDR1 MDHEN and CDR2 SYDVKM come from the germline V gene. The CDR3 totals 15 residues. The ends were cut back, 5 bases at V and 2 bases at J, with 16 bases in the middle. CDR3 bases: TGTGCCAGCAGTCACCCCTGGCGGGACCCCTACGAGCAGTACTTC. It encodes CASSHPWRDPYEQYF.

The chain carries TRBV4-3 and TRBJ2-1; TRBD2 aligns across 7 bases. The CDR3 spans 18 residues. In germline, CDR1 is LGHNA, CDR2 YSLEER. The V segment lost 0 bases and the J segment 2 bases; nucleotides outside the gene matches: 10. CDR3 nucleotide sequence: TGCGCCAGCAGCCAAGATATCTCGGCTAGCGGAACCTACAATGAGCAGTTCTTC. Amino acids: CASSQDISASGTYNEQFF.

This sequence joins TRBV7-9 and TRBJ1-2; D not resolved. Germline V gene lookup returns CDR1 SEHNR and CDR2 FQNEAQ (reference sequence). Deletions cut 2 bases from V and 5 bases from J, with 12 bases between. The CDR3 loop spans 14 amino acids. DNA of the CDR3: TGTGCCAGCAGCTTACAGCGGGTGGGGTATGGCTACACCTTC. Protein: CASSLQRVGYGYTF.

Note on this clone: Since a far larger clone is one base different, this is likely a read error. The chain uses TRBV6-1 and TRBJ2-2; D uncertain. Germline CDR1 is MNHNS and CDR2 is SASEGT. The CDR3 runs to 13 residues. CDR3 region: CANSERDAGELFF. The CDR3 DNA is TGTGCCAACAGTGAAAGGGATGCCGGGGAGCTGTTTTTT.

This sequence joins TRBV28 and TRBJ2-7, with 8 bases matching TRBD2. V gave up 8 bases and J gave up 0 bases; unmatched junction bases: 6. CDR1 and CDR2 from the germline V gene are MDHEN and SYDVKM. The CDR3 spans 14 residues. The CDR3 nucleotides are TGTGCCAGCTGCGTAGCGGGACACTCCTACGAGCAGTACTTC. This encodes CASCVAGHSYEQYF.

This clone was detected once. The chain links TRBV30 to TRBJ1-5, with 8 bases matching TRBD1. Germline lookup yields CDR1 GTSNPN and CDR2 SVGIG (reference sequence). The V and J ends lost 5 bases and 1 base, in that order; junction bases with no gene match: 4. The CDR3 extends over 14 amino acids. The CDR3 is CAWGQGLSNQPQHF. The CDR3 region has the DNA TGTGCCTGGGGACAGGGCTTGAGCAATCAGCCCCAGCATTTT.

CDR3 sequence reads: CASSVGTDSSTDTQYF. DNA for the CDR3: TGTGCCAGCAGCGTTGGGACAGACTCTAGCACAGATACGCAGTATTTT. The genes are TRBV7-9 and TRBJ2-3; 7 bases map to TRBD1. This CDR3 has 16 residues. Trimming took 5 bases from V and 0 from J; bases not matched to a gene: 8. CDR1 and CDR2 from the germline V gene are SEHNR and FQNEAQ (reference sequence).

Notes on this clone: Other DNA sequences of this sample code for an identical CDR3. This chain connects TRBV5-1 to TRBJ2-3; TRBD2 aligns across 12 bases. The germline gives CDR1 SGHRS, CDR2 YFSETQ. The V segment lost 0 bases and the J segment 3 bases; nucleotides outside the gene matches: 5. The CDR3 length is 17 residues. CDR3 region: CASSLGLAGVWTDTQYF. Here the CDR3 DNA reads TGCGCCAGCAGCTTGGGACTAGCGGGAGTTTGGACAGATACGCAGTATTTT. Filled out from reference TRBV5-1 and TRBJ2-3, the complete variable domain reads KAGVTQTPRYLIKTRGQQVTLSCSPISGHRSVSWYQQTPGQGLQFLFEYFSETQRNKGNFPGRFSGRQFSNSRSEMNVSTLELGDSALYLCASSLGLAGVWTDTQYFGPGTRLTVL.

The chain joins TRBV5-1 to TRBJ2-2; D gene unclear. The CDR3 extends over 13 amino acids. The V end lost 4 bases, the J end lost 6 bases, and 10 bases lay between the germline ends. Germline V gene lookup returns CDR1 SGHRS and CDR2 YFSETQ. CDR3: CASSPGGSGELFF. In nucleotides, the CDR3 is TGCGCCAGCAGCCCTGGTGGGTCCGGGGAGCTGTTTTTT.

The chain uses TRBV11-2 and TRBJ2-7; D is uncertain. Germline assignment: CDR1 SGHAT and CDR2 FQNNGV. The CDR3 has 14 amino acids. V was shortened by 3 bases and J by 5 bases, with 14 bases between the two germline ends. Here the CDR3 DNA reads TGTGCCAGCAGCTTTGTGTTCCCCGACCACGAGCAGTACTTC. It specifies CASSFVFPDHEQYF.

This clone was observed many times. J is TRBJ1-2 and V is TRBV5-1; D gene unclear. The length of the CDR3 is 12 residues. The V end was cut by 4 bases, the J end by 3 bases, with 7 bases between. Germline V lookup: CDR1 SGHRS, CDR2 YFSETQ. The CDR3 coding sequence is TGCGCCAGCAGCACCACGGACTATGGCTACACCTTC. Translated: CASSTTDYGYTF. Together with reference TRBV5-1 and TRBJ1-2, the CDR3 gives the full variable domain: KAGVTQTPRYLIKTRGQQVTLSCSPISGHRSVSWYQQTPGQGLQFLFEYFSETQRNKGNFPGRFSGRQFSNSRSEMNVSTLELGDSALYLCASSTTDYGYTFGSGTRLTVV.

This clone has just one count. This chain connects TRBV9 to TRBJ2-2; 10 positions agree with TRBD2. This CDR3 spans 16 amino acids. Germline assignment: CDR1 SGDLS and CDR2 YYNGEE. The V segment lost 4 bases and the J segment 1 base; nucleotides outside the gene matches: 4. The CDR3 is CASSPRTSGNTGELFF. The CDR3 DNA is TGTGCCAGCAGCCCGAGGACTAGCGGGAACACCGGGGAGCTGTTTTTT.